The clone carrying this T cell receptor beta chain was counted a few times. This CDR3 is 15 amino acids long. From germline, CDR1 is SGHNT and CDR2 YENEEA. The ends lost 4 bases at V and 4 bases at J; junction bases unmatched: 3. Here immunoSEQ multiplex PCR was the method, and the copy in TCRdb shows in-frame clones only, minus some. The table lists tens of thousands of clones, about 73% of them singletons. The sample originates from a study of OX40 agonist ivuxolimab in advanced cancers. Sequenced material: CD4+ or CD8+ T cells sorted from blood, taken in a trial of the OX40 agonist ivuxolimab. The clonotype was recovered from an adult with an advanced solid tumor such as melanoma, head and neck, liver or kidney cancer. This chain joins TRBV11-3 and TRBJ2-1, with TRBD2 identical over 11 bases. The CDR3 loop reads CASSSLAGGYNEQFF. CDR3 in DNA: TGTGCCAGCAGCTCCTTAGCGGGAGGGTACAATGAGCAGTTCTTC.